Sequencing of this TCR beta chain was carried out in a study of glioma-infiltrating T cells (TCRdb year 2016). With regard to the full study: TCR alpha- and beta-chain repertoires were sequenced from glioma tissue, non-neoplastic brain tissue and matched peripheral blood mononuclear cells. Each tissue-infiltrating repertoire was compared with the same patient's peripheral blood repertoire to measure divergence between tissue and blood T-cell populations. Three low-grade glioma patients, several primary glioblastoma patients, and three non-glioma patients who contributed non-neoplastic brain tissue made up the paired cohort.

From a lookup of the germline V gene (reference sequence), CDR1 and CDR2 are MNHEY and SMNVEV. The CDR3 spans 15 residues, from the cysteine through the phenylalanine. Just CDR3 DNA is preserved here, 45 bases in frame from base 1. The iRepertoire nested amplicon-rescue multiplex PCR (arm-PCR) platform was used to amplify TCR alpha and beta CDR3 regions from RNA. For one-step reverse transcription and amplification, roughly 100-450 ng of tissue mRNA or PBMC total RNA was used as input. Following bead purification, Illumina adapters were added by a secondary multiplex PCR, and the libraries were gel-purified between 200 and 400 bp. Demultiplexing relied on internal 6-nucleotide barcodes carried by the libraries. Sequencing of the libraries was done on an Illumina MiSeq using 2x220 or 2x250 nucleotide paired-end reads. For the original study's pipeline: Paired reads were merged using FLASH 1.2.11 and aligned with BWA-MEM to the GRCh37 human genome, and TRA and TRB reads were then extracted. V and J assignment used an IMGT-derived reference of cassette sequences and CDR3 motifs that included pseudogenes. Reads were translated in three frames, and productive CDR3s were defined by a C…FGXG motif without stop codons. Unique combinations of V-J cassette pair and CDR3 amino acid sequence were defined as clonotypes. Reads were filtered by Hamming distance, thresholded by each sample's sequence error rate in mapped regions. TCRdb reanalyzed the raw reads on its own, using fastp at Q25 for trimming and MiXCR for clone calling, and kept in-frame beta chains. One record per CDR3 amino acid sequence lists the most common genes and DNA. TCRdb, not the original authors, processed these V and J calls. Within this sample are more than 95,000 distinct CDR3 sequences, with roughly 23% of them counted one time only. The top ten clonotypes cover 15% of the sample.

Broader findings and caveats from the paper: Small numbers underpinned the group comparisons: about eight glioblastoma patients, three low-grade glioma patients and three non-neoplastic patients. VJ-independent divergence between tissue and blood was below expectation in non-neoplastic patients but above expectation in all gliomas, especially low-grade gliomas. Only a very small number of CDR3 sequences turned up in both tissue and blood, a result put down to high CDR3 diversity combined with limited sampling.

With regard to this clonotype: It lacks a known antigen. A much larger clone lies one base from this, so it may be a read error.

The chain is assembled from TRBV27 and TRBJ2-2, with TRBD1 matching 7 junction bases. The sequence came from a human donor with low-grade glioma or glioblastoma, undergoing nonglioma brain surgery, or in good health (not recorded which). The sequenced material came from glioma tissue, nonneoplastic brain tissue, or PBMCs (not recorded which). The CDR3: CAGRWTGTNTGELFF. The DNA sequence follows: TGTGCCGGCAGATGGACAGGCACGAACACCGGGGAGCTGTTTTTT.